The 25 T cell receptor beta chains listed next were all sequenced from one sample in a study of T cells after yellow fever vaccination. TCRdb ran MiXCR on the 5' RACE reads and lists one entry per CDR3 protein. This sample has about 400,000 distinct CDR3 sequences, with around 6.4% found just once. The sample was PBMCs, taken 5 days after the yellow fever booster vaccination. The receptors were sampled from a man aged 25 to 40 who received the YFV17D yellow fever vaccine.

This clonotype was seen many times. This sequence joins TRBV7-2 and TRBJ1-2; D remains ambiguous. This CDR3 spans 14 amino acids. CDR1 is SGHTA and CDR2 is FQGNSA in the germline V gene. V lost 3 bases, J lost 4 bases, and 12 bases lay in between. CDR3 sequence: CASSFGQEIYGYTF. The DNA of the CDR3 is TGTGCCAGCAGCTTCGGGCAGGAAATCTATGGCTACACCTTC. The full variable domain, completed using reference TRBV7-2 and TRBJ1-2, is GAGVSQSPSNKVTEKGKDVELRCDPISGHTALYWYRQSLGQGLEFLIYFQGNSAPDKSGLPSDRFSAERTGGSVSTLTIQRTQQEDSAVYLCASSFGQEIYGYTFGSGTRLTVV.

The sample holds a few counts of this clonotype. The chain joins TRBV10-2 to TRBJ1-2, with a tentative D call TRBD1 (5 bases). The germline CDR1 and CDR2 sequences are WSHSY and SAAADI. This CDR3 spans 11 amino acids. V was shortened by 3 bases and J by 7 bases, with 6 bases between the two germline ends. CDR3 in amino acids: CASSDRVGYTF. The CDR3 DNA reads as TGCGCCAGCAGTGACAGGGTTGGCTACACCTTC.

The chain joins TRBV29-1 to TRBJ2-1, with 10 bases that match TRBD2. This CDR3 has 14 amino acids. From germline, CDR1 is SQVTM and CDR2 ANQGSEA. V was clipped by 6 bases and J by 3 bases; unmatched bases: 5. The CDR3 DNA reads as TGCAGCGTCCTTGGACTAGCGGACTACAATGAGCAGTTCTTC. Its protein product is CSVLGLADYNEQFF.

The rearrangement uses TRBV12-3 or TRBV12-4 and TRBJ2-7; 7 nucleotides line up with TRBD1. V gave up 3 bases and J gave up 4 bases; unmatched junction bases: 6. The CDR3 has 14 amino acids. CDR3 sequence reads: CASSLSGGRYEQYF. CDR3 DNA: TGTGCCAGCAGTTTGTCAGGGGGACGGTACGAGCAGTACTTC.

The genes are TRBV5-1 and TRBJ2-4, with D possibly being TRBD1 (5 bases). Germline V CDR1 and CDR2: SGHRS, YFSETQ. The V gene lost 0 bases and the J gene lost 1 base, with 14 bases spanning the gap. The CDR3 extends over 17 amino acids. The CDR3 protein is CASSLATNPGAKNIQYF. Written as DNA, the CDR3 is TGCGCCAGCAGCTTGGCGACAAACCCAGGGGCCAAAAACATTCAGTACTTC. Drawing the rest from reference TRBV5-1 and TRBJ2-4, the complete variable domain is KAGVTQTPRYLIKTRGQQVTLSCSPISGHRSVSWYQQTPGQGLQFLFEYFSETQRNKGNFPGRFSGRQFSNSRSEMNVSTLELGDSALYLCASSLATNPGAKNIQYFGAGTRLSVL.

This CDR3 reads CASSVVTSDTQYF. The CDR3 DNA is TGTGCCAGCAGCGTAGTGACATCGGATACGCAGTATTTT. The genes are TRBV9 and TRBJ2-3; unclear D gene. Looked up from germline, CDR1 is SGDLS and CDR2 is YYNGEE. Trimming pared 0 bases from V and 6 bases from J, leaving 8 bases between. The CDR3 extends over 13 amino acids.

This clonotype was seen a few times. The genes are TRBV5-1 and TRBJ2-1; maybe TRBD2 (5 bases). Trimming removed 0 bases at V and 6 bases at J, with 7 bases between. Per the germline V gene, CDR1 is SGHRS and CDR2 is YFSETQ. The CDR3 consists of 13 residues. The CDR3 nucleotides read TGCGCCAGCAGCTTGGAGGCGGGCAATGAGCAGTTCTTC. Its translation is CASSLEAGNEQFF.

This clonotype turned up a few times. V is TRBV5-1 and J is TRBJ2-7; TRBD2 is a possible D gene (5 bases). Germline V lookup: CDR1 SGHRS, CDR2 YFSETQ. Trimming removed 2 bases at V and 3 bases at J, with 15 bases between. This CDR3 contains 15 residues. CDR3 coding DNA: TGCGCCAGCAGCTTAGTGAGCGGAACACACTACGAGCAGTACTTC. It specifies CASSLVSGTHYEQYF.

This chain connects TRBV5-4 to TRBJ2-1; D may be TRBD2 (6 bases). The CDR3 contains 15 residues. The V gene's germline CDR1 is SGHNT and CDR2 YYREEE (reference sequence). Trimming pared 4 bases from V and 5 bases from J, leaving 16 bases between. The CDR3 here is CASSLGGISDNEQFF. In DNA form, the CDR3 reads TGTGCCAGCAGCCTTGGCGGGATCTCGGACAATGAGCAGTTCTTC.

This clonotype was observed many times. V and J are TRBV18 and TRBJ2-5, with D tentatively TRBD1 or TRBD2 (5 bases each). CDR1 is KGHSH, CDR2 LQKENI, per germline. Trimming took 5 bases from V and 1 from J, leaving 11 bases between them. This CDR3 contains 14 residues. CDR3 in DNA: TGTGCCAGCTCAGGGGACGTAAGCCAAGAGACCCAGTACTTC. It yields the protein CASSGDVSQETQYF.

This clonotype has just a few counts. This chain joins TRBV11-2 and TRBJ2-3, with 8 nucleotides matching TRBD1. Germline CDR1 is SGHAT and CDR2 is FQNNGV. The CDR3 extends over 17 amino acids. The V gene end was trimmed by 0 bases and the J gene end by 10 bases; junction bases not matched to a gene: 15. The CDR3 DNA is TGTGCCAGCAGCTTAGAGGGCAGGGGGCGCGGGACGGTTCCGCAGTATTTT. This encodes CASSLEGRGRGTVPQYF.

At least ten counts were recorded for this clonotype. V and J are TRBV11-1 and TRBJ2-1, with 12 bases matching TRBD2. The CDR3 spans 20 residues. V trimming: 5 bases; J trimming: 5 bases; junction bases outside the gene matches: 19. Per the germline V gene, CDR1 is SGHAT and CDR2 is FQDESV (reference sequence). CDR3 residues: CASSLRLGRWTSGENNEQFF. For the CDR3, the DNA is TGTGCCAGCAGCCTCCGCCTAGGGCGGTGGACTAGCGGGGAGAACAATGAGCAGTTCTTC.

The V call is TRBV7-2, the J call TRBJ2-3, with no clear D. CDR3 length: 14 residues. V lost 8 bases, J lost 5 bases, and 17 bases lay in between. The germline CDR1 and CDR2 sequences are SGHTA and FQGNSA. The CDR3 DNA follows: TGTGCCAGCTCACAAAACTTGGCGATAGATACGCAGTATTTT. Amino acids: CASSQNLAIDTQYF.

The V and J genes are TRBV6-2 or TRBV6-3 and TRBJ2-1; D possibly corresponds to TRBD2 (6 bases). V dropped 6 bases and J dropped 1 base, with 25 bases sitting between them. Germline CDR1 is MNHEY and CDR2 is SVGEGT. This CDR3 contains 19 residues. CDR3 in amino acids: CASSDPTPGSLGSYNEQFF. In DNA, the CDR3 is TGTGCCAGCAGCGATCCCACCCCCGGGAGTCTCGGTTCCTACAATGAGCAGTTCTTC.

This clonotype has ten or more counts. This chain connects TRBV29-1 to TRBJ2-1; D is tentatively TRBD1 or TRBD2 (5 bases each). Per germline, CDR1 SQVTM and CDR2 ANQGSEA. Trimming left V 7 bases short and J 4 bases short, with 8 bases between. This CDR3 region has 11 residues. CDR3 region: CSGEGYNEQFF. The DNA for the CDR3 is TGCAGCGGAGAGGGGTACAATGAGCAGTTCTTC.

To note about this clonotype: Germline is not matched at one junction end, which may reflect a read error. The V gene is TRBV11-2, the J gene TRBJ2-1; no reliable D call. The CDR3 consists of 17 residues. Looked up from germline, CDR1 is SGHAT and CDR2 is FQNNGV. CDR3: CASSVDRPARSYNEQFF. CDR3 bases: TGTGCCAGCAGCGTAGATCGGCCAGCCCGCTCCTACAATGAGCAGTTCTTC.

This rearrangement joins TRBV5-4 to TRBJ2-3; 7 bases fit TRBD2. V shed 3 bases and J 0 bases; nucleotides not matched to a gene: 4. CDR1 is SGHNT and CDR2 is YYREEE in the germline V gene (reference sequence). The CDR3 has 15 amino acids. The CDR3, as DNA: TGTGCCAGCAGCTCCGGGACTACTAGCACAGATACGCAGTATTTT. Amino acid sequence: CASSSGTTSTDTQYF.

This clonotype was detected ten times or more. The chain carries TRBV20-1 and TRBJ2-1; TRBD2 is a possible D gene (6 bases). CDR1 and CDR2 (germline): DFQATT, SNEGSKA (reference sequence). V gave up 1 base and J gave up 0 bases, with 13 bases separating them. The CDR3 sequence is 16 residues long. The CDR3 spells CSARGFAGSSYNEQFF. DNA for the CDR3: TGCAGTGCTAGAGGGTTCGCCGGGAGCTCCTACAATGAGCAGTTCTTC.

This clonotype was seen a handful of times. The chain employs TRBV12-3 or TRBV12-4 and TRBJ2-1; D is possibly TRBD1 (5 bases). V shed 2 bases and J shed 12 bases, with 11 bases lying between them. There are 12 residues in the CDR3. The CDR3 here is CASSLRGMGQFF. The CDR3 coding sequence is TGTGCCAGCAGTTTAAGGGGAATGGGGCAGTTCTTC.

The chain links TRBV6-1 to TRBJ2-7; 14 bases are a match to TRBD2. The V gene's germline CDR1 is MNHNS and CDR2 SASEGT. The trim removed 5 bases at V and 5 bases at J, leaving 8 bases unmatched. The CDR3 loop spans 16 amino acids. CDR3 residues: CASSRTGLAGEHEQYF. For the CDR3, the DNA is TGTGCCAGCAGTCGCACGGGACTAGCGGGAGAACACGAGCAGTACTTC.

A note on this clonotype: Since no conserved phenylalanine or tryptophan closes the CDR3, a read error is the likely cause. The chain couples TRBV5-6 to TRBJ2-2; no clear D gene. The CDR3 loop spans 14 amino acids. V was pared by 7 bases and J by 5 bases, with 15 bases between. The germline CDR1 and CDR2 sequences are SGHDT and YYEEEE. The CDR3 sequence: CASGPGSLTGELFC. For the CDR3, the DNA is TGTGCCAGCGGGCCCGGCAGCCTAACCGGGGAGCTGTTTTGT.

J is TRBJ1-1 and V is TRBV20-1; TRBD1 matches 9 bases. The trim removed 5 bases at V and 4 bases at J, leaving 8 bases unmatched. CDR3 size: 14 residues. CDR1 and CDR2 (germline): DFQATT, SNEGSKA (reference sequence). This chain's CDR3 is CSARRDRDGTEAFF. The CDR3 region has the DNA TGCAGTGCTCGAAGGGACAGGGACGGCACTGAAGCTTTCTTT.

The chain couples TRBV6-2 or TRBV6-3 to TRBJ2-6; 9 bases agree with TRBD1. The length of the CDR3 is 15 residues. The germline V gene has CDR1 MNHEY and CDR2 SVGEGT. V lost 11 bases to trimming and J lost 4 bases; unmatched junction nucleotides: 9. The CDR3 coding sequence is TGTGCCGGGTCCCGGGACAGGGCCGGGGCCAACGTCCTGACTTTC. It codes for CAGSRDRAGANVLTF.

This clonotype was seen many times. The chain combines TRBV29-1 with TRBJ2-2; TRBD2 matches at 13 bases. Germline V gene sequence: CDR1 SQVTM, CDR2 ANQGSEA. CDR3 length: 15 residues. Germline trimming cut 6 bases from V and 2 bases from J; bases unmatched to any gene: 3. In DNA, the CDR3 is TGCAGCGTAGGGACTAGCGGGGTAAACACCGGGGAGCTGTTTTTT. Its translation is CSVGTSGVNTGELFF.

This chain connects TRBV7-9 to TRBJ1-2, with D maybe TRBD1 (5 bases). Germline V CDR1 and CDR2: SEHNR, FQNEAQ (reference sequence). The V gene lost 2 bases and the J gene lost 6 bases, with 7 bases spanning the gap. The CDR3 covers 12 residues. For the CDR3, the DNA is TGTGCCAGCAGCTTAATGGGGGATGGCTACACCTTC. It specifies CASSLMGDGYTF.